The clone carrying this T cell receptor beta chain came up a few times. The data belong to a study of cytomegalovirus exposure and HLA in healthy donors. This CDR3 has 17 amino acids. V was clipped by 2 bases and J by 6 bases, with 21 bases between them. Germline V gene sequence: CDR1 SGHNT, CDR2 YYREEE (reference sequence). The study ran its PCR with 60 Vbeta and 13 Jbeta primers. Sequencing used immunoSEQ multiplex PCR; TCRdb keeps in-frame clones, though not all of them. Among 100,000 to 150,000 clones listed, 77% were seen once. The rearrangement links TRBV5-4 to TRBJ2-1, with a possible D match to TRBD1 (6 bases). The sequenced material came from PBMCs. The sequence was obtained from a woman aged 40 to 49 in good health and CMV-seropositive. Here the CDR3 DNA reads TGTGCCAGCAGCTTAATCGGGAACAGGGCTACCGGCAATGAGCAGTTCTTC. The encoded protein is CASSLIGNRATGNEQFF.